This entry is about one T cell receptor (beta chain). This sample was included in a study of blood T cell repertoires in COVID-19. Study context: Samples taken during acute and convalescent COVID-19 were collected in the United States, Italy and Spain. T cells, B-cell-depleted T cells, or PBMCs provided the cDNA or gDNA that served as material.

Produced via immunoSEQ multiplex PCR; TCRdb's table is partial and in-frame only. The sample includes more than 200,000 clones, roughly 88% of them seen just once. CDR1 is MNHEY and CDR2 is SVGAGI in the germline V gene. The ends were cut back, 10 bases at V and 1 base at J, with 13 bases in the middle. This CDR3 is 13 amino acids long. The chain recombines TRBV6-5 with TRBJ1-1; D is unclear. The sample taken for sequencing was peripheral blood. The source is a human donor in a cohort sampled during active COVID-19. Here the CDR3 reads CATTTPGNTEAFF. CDR3 DNA: TGTGCCACTACAACCCCGGGGAACACTGAAGCTTTCTTT.